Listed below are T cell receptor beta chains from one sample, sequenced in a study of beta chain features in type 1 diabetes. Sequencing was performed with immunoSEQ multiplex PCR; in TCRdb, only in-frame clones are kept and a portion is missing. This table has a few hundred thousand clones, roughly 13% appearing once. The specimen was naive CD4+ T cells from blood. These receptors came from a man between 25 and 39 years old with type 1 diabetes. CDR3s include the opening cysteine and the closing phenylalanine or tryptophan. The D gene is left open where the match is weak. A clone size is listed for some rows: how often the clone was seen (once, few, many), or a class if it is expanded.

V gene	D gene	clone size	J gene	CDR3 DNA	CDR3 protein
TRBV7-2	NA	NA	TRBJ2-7	TGTGCCAGCAGCTCTGGAGCTACCTACGAGCAGTACTTC	CASSSGATYEQYF
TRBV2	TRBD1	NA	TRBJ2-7	TGTGCCAGCAGTGACCCGTGGGACAGCAATCTAAACGAGCAGTACTTC	CASSDPWDSNLNEQYF
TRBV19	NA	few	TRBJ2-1	TGTGCCAGTAGACCCGGGACGGGGGATTGGAATGAGCAGTTCTTC	CASRPGTGDWNEQFF
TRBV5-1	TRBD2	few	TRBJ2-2	TGCGCCAGCAGCTTGCTAGCGGGAGGCCCCACCGCCGGGGAGCTGTTTTTT	CASSLLAGGPTAGELFF
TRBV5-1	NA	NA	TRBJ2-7	TGCGCCAGCAGCTTCGACATCTACTACGAGCAGTACTTC	CASSFDIYYEQYF
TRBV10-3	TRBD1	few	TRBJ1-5	TGTGCCATCAGCTCCTCCGGGACAGGGGTTTATCAGCCCCAGCATTTT	CAISSSGTGVYQPQHF
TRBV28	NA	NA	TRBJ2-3	TGTGCCACCCGAGGGGGGGAGACAGATACGCAGTATTTT	CATRGGETDTQYF
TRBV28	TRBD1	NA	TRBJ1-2	TGTGCCAGCAGTCTCCCGGACAGGGGGCGAGGCTACACCTTC	CASSLPDRGRGYTF
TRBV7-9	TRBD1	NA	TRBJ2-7	TGTGCCAGCAGCTCGGCCGGGACAGGACCCTACGAGCAGTACTTC	CASSSAGTGPYEQYF
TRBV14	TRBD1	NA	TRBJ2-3	TGTGCCAGCAGCCCCCTGGACAGGGGTCTAGATACGCAGTATTTT	CASSPLDRGLDTQYF
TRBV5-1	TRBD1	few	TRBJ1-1	TGCGCCAGCAACGACAGGGGGGGAGGAACTGAAGCTTTCTTT	CASNDRGGGTEAFF
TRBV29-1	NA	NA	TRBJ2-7	TGCAGCGTTGTCAGTACCTACGAGCAGTACTTC	CSVVSTYEQYF
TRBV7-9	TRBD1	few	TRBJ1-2	TGTGCCAGCACCAAACGGACAGGGGGCGGCTACACCTTC	CASTKRTGGGYTF
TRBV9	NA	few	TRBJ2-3	TGTGCCAGCAGCGTAAACAGGGCAGATACGCAGTATTTT	CASSVNRADTQYF
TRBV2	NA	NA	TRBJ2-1	TGTGCCAGCAGTGAAGCTTATCCCGGGGGGCAGTTCTTC	CASSEAYPGGQFF
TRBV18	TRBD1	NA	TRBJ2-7	TGTGCCAGCTCACCCTTGACAGGGGGGAGCTCCTACGAGCAGTACTTC	CASSPLTGGSSYEQYF
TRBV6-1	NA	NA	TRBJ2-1	TGTGCCAGCAGTGTGGTCTCCGCCGGTGAGCAGTTCTTC	CASSVVSAGEQFF
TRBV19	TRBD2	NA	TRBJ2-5	TGTGCCAGTAGCCGATCCGGGACTAGCGGACAAGAGACCCAGTACTTC	CASSRSGTSGQETQYF
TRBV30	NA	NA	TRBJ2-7	TGTGCCTTGGGGGACACCCCCTACGAGCAGTACTTC	CALGDTPYEQYF
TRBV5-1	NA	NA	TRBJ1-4	TGCGCCAGCAGCGCGGACAGACCAACTAATGAAAAACTGTTTTTT	CASSADRPTNEKLFF
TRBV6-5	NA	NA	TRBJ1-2	TGTGCCAGCAGTTACGGTGGCACTAACTATGGCTACACCTTC	CASSYGGTNYGYTF
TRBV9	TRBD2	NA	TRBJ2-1	TGTGCCAGCAGCCTACGGGACTACCCCTTCAATGAGCAGTTCTTC	CASSLRDYPFNEQFF
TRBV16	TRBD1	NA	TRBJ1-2	TGTGCCAGCAGCCAATTTCAGGGGGCTTTTGGCTACACCTTC	CASSQFQGAFGYTF
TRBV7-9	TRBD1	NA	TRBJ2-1	TGTGCCAGCAGCTCAGGCTCCGGGACAGGGGAGAGTAATGAGCAGTTCTTC	CASSSGSGTGESNEQFF
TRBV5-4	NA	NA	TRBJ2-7	TGTGCCAGCAGCTTACCTAGCAGCGAGCAGTACTTC	CASSLPSSEQYF
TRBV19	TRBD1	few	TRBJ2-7	TGTGCCAGTAGTATGGGACAGGCTTCTAACGAGCAGTACTTC	CASSMGQASNEQYF
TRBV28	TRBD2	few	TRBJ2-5	TGTGCCAGCAGTTTATTAGCGGGAGGCGGAGAGACCCAGTACTTC	CASSLLAGGGETQYF
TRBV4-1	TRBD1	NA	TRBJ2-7	TGCGCCAGCAGCCAAGAGGACAGGGTATACGAGCAGTACTTC	CASSQEDRVYEQYF
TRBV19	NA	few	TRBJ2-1	TGTGCCACTCGAGCGGAGAGGGTGTACAATGAGCAGTTCTTC	CATRAERVYNEQFF
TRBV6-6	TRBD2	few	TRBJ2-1	TGTGCCAGCAGTTTCTCTAGCGGGGCCCGCAATGAGCAGTTCTTC	CASSFSSGARNEQFF
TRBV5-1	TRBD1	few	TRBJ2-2	TGCGCCAGCCGGGACAGGGATTTGGACACCGGGGAGCTGTTTTTT	CASRDRDLDTGELFF
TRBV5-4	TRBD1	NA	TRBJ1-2	TGTGCCAGCAGCTGGGGGTCCCGGGACAGTGATTATGGCTACACCTTC	CASSWGSRDSDYGYTF
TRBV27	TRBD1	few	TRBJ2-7	TGTGCCAGCAGTTCCAAATCGGACAGGGGCGAGCAGTACTTC	CASSSKSDRGEQYF
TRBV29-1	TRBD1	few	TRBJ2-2	TGCAGCCAGGGGGTGGACGGGGAGCTGTTTTTT	CSQGVDGELFF
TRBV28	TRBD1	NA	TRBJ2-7	TGTGCCAGCAGCCCCTACGACAGGGGGCTTTACGAAGAATTC	CASSPYDRGLYEEF
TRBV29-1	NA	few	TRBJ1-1	TGCAGCGTTGACGACACTGAAGCTTTCTTT	CSVDDTEAFF
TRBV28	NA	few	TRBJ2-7	TGTGCCAGCAGTTCAGGGTCCCGATTCACCTACGAGCAGTACTTC	CASSSGSRFTYEQYF
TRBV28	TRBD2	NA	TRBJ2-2	TGTGCCACCGTCCTGGGCGGAGCGGGAGTCACCGGGGAGCTGTTTTTT	CATVLGGAGVTGELFF
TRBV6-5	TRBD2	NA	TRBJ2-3	TGTGCCAGCAGTAGCGGGAGGGTGGGCACAGATACGCAGTATTTT	CASSSGRVGTDTQYF
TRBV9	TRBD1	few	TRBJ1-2	TGTGCCAGCACGGGACAAACCGACAGGGCCTACACCTTC	CASTGQTDRAYTF
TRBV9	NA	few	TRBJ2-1	TGTGCCAGCAGCGAGCCGGCTACAGGGTTTGAGCAGTTCTTC	CASSEPATGFEQFF
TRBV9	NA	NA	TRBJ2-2	TGTGCCAGCAGCGTAGCTAGCGTCCAGAACACCGGGGAGCTGTTTTTT	CASSVASVQNTGELFF
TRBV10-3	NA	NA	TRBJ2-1	TGTGCCATCAGCCCCCCGGGCGGGGACTACAATGAGCAGTTCTTC	CAISPPGGDYNEQFF
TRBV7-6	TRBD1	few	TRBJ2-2	TGTGCCAGCAGCTTGGAGGGACAGGGAGCCGGGGAGCTGTTTTTT	CASSLEGQGAGELFF
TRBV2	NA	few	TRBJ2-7	TGTGCCAGCAGCGATATCCTTGATTGGGAGAGCTCCTACGAGCAGTACTTC	CASSDILDWESSYEQYF
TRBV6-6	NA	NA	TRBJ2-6	TGTGCCAGCAGCCTGGACAGCTCTGGGGCCAACGTCCTGACTTTC	CASSLDSSGANVLTF
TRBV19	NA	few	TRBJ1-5	TGTGCCAGTAGTATTGTCCGGGATAGCAATCAGCCCCAGCATTTT	CASSIVRDSNQPQHF
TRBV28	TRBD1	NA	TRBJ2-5	TGTGCCAGCAAATTTGGGACAGTAGAAGAGACCCAGTACTTC	CASKFGTVEETQYF
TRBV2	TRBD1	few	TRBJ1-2	TGTGCCAGCAGGGGGGGACAGTATGGCTACACCTTC	CASRGGQYGYTF
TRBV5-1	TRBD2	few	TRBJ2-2	TGCGCCAGCAGCTCCAGGGGACTAGCGGAAGCGAACACCGGGGAGCTGTTTTTT	CASSSRGLAEANTGELFF
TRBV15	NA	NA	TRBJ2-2	TGTGCCACCAGCAAGCGACGAAGCGGGGAGCTGTTTTTT	CATSKRRSGELFF
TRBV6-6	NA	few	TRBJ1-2	TGTGCCAGCAGTTCCCCCGGGGTACCCGGCTACACCTTC	CASSSPGVPGYTF
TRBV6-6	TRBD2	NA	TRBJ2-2	TGTGCCAGCAGTTACTCCGGCGGGAGGGACACCGGGGAGCTGTTTTTT	CASSYSGGRDTGELFF
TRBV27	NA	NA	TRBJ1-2	TGTGCCAGCAGGCAACAGGGCTATGGCTACACCTTC	CASRQQGYGYTF
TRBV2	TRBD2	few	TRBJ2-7	TGTGCCAGCAGTGGTGTTGGACTTCCGGGGGGTGAGCAGTACTTC	CASSGVGLPGGEQYF